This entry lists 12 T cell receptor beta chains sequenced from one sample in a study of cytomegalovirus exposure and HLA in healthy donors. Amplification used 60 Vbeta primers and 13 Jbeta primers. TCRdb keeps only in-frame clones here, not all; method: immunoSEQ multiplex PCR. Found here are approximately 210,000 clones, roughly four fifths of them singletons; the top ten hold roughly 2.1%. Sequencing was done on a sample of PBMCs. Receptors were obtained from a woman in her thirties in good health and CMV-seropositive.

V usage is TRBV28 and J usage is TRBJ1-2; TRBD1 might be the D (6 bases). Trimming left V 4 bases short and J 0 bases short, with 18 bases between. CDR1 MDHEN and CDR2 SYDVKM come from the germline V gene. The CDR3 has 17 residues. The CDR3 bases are TGTGCCAGCAGTTCCCCTGACAGGACCTCGTCTAACTATGGCTACACCTTC. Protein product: CASSSPDRTSSNYGYTF.

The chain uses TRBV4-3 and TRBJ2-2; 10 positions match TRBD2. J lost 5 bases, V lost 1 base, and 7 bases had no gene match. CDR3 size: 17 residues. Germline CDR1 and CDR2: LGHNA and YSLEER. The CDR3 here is CASSQAGPGLATGELFF. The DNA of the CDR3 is TGCGCCAGCAGCCAAGCTGGACCGGGACTAGCGACCGGGGAGCTGTTTTTT.

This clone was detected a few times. The CDR3 loop is CASSLYETGYGYTF. CDR3 DNA sequence: TGTGCCAGCAGCTTATACGAAACCGGGTATGGCTACACCTTC. The chain has TRBV7-2 and TRBJ1-2; D remains ambiguous. Germline CDR1 and CDR2: SGHTA and FQGNSA. CDR3 length: 14 residues. Trimming took off 2 bases at V and 5 bases at J, with 12 bases between the two ends.

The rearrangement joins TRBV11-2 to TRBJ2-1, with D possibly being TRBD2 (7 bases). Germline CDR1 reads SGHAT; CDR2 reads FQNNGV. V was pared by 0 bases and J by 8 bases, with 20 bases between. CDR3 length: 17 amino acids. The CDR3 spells CASSLDVWGGASHEQFF. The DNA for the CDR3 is TGTGCCAGCAGCTTAGATGTCTGGGGGGGGGCTAGCCATGAGCAGTTCTTC.

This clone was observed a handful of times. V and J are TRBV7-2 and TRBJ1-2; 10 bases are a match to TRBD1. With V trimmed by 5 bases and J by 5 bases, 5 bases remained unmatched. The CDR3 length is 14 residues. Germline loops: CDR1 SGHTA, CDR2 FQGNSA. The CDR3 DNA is TGTGCCAGCAGCATGGGACAGGGGTTTTATGGCTACACCTTC. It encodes CASSMGQGFYGYTF. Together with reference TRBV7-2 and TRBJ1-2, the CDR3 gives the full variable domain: GAGVSQSPSNKVTEKGKDVELRCDPISGHTALYWYRQSLGQGLEFLIYFQGNSAPDKSGLPSDRFSAERTGGSVSTLTIQRTQQEDSAVYLCASSMGQGFYGYTFGSGTRLTVV.

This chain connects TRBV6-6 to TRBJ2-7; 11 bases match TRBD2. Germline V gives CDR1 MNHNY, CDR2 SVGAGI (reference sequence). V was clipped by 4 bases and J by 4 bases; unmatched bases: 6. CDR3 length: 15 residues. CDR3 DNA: TGTGCCAGCAGTTTCAAACTAGCGGGAGAATACGAGCAGTACTTC. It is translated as CASSFKLAGEYEQYF.

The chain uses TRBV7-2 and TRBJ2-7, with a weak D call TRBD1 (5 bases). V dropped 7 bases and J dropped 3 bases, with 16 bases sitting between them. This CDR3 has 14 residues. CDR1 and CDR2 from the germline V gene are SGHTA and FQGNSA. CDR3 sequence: CASTRVASFYEQYF. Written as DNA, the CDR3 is TGTGCCAGCACCAGGGTGGCTTCTTTCTACGAGCAGTACTTC.

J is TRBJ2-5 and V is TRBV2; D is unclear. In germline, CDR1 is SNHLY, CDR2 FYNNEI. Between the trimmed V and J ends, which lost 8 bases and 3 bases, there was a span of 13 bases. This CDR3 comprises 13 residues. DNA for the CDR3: TGTGCCAGCCGAACGGGTGTAGAAGAGACCCAGTACTTC. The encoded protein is CASRTGVEETQYF.

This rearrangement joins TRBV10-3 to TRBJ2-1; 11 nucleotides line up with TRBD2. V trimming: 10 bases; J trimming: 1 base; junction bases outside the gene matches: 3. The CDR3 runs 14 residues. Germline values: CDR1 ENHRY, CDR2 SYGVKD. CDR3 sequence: CATSSGRSYNEQFF. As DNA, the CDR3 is TGTGCCACCTCTAGCGGGAGGTCCTACAATGAGCAGTTCTTC.

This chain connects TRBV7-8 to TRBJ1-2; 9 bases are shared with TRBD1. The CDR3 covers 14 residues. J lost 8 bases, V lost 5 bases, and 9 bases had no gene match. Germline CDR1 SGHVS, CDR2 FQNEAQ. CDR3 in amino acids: CASSVTGTGNGYTF. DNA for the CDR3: TGTGCCAGCAGCGTCACCGGGACAGGGAACGGCTACACCTTC. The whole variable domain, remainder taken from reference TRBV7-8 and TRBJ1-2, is GAGVSQSPRYKVAKRGQDVALRCDPISGHVSLFWYQQALGQGPEFLTYFQNEAQLDKSGLPSDRFFAERPEGSVSTLKIQRTQQEDSAVYLCASSVTGTGNGYTFGSGTRLTVV.

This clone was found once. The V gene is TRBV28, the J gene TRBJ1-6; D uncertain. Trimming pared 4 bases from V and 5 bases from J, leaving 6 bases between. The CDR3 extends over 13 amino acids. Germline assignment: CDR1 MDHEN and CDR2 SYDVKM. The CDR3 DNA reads TGTGCCAGCAGTTCCTCTCATAATTCACCCCTCCACTTT. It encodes CASSSSHNSPLHF. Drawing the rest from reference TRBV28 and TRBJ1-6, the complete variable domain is DVKVTQSSRYLVKRTGEKVFLECVQDMDHENMFWYRQDPGLGLRLIYFSYDVKMKEKGDIPEGYSVSREKKERFSLILESASTNQTSMYLCASSSSHNSPLHFGNGTRLTVT.

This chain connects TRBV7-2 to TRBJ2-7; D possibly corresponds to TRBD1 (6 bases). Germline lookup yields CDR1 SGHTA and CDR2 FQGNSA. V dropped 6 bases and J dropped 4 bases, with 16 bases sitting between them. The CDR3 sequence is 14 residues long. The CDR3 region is CASSSKAGDYEQYF. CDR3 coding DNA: TGTGCCAGCAGTTCGAAGGCAGGGGATTACGAGCAGTACTTC.